This entry describes one T cell receptor beta chain. What it binds is unknown. The PCR used 60 Vbeta and 13 Jbeta primers. Clones were read by immunoSEQ multiplex PCR, and TCRdb kept only the in-frame ones, dropping some. In the table there are about 95,000 clones, roughly 82% of which are singletons. This sample was taken from a study of cytomegalovirus exposure and HLA in healthy donors. Points from the study as a whole: Later analysis associated a missense DCLRE1C variant with TCR beta V- and J-gene trimming. Rare sequences made up most TCRs, while some public TCRs were found in many donors. Information on immune exposure was restricted to one variable (CMV serostatus).

The CDR3 totals 14 residues. Germline CDR1 SGHAT, CDR2 FQNNGV. V was clipped by 5 bases and J by 7 bases, with 16 bases between them. Sequencing was performed on PBMCs. The rearrangement links TRBV11-2 to TRBJ2-3; D may be TRBD1 (5 bases). The sequence derives from a man aged 30 to 39 in good health and CMV-seropositive. The CDR3 DNA sequence: TGTGCCAGCAGCGAAGGGGCTAGTTCGCATACGCAGTATTTT. Translation gives CASSEGASSHTQYF.